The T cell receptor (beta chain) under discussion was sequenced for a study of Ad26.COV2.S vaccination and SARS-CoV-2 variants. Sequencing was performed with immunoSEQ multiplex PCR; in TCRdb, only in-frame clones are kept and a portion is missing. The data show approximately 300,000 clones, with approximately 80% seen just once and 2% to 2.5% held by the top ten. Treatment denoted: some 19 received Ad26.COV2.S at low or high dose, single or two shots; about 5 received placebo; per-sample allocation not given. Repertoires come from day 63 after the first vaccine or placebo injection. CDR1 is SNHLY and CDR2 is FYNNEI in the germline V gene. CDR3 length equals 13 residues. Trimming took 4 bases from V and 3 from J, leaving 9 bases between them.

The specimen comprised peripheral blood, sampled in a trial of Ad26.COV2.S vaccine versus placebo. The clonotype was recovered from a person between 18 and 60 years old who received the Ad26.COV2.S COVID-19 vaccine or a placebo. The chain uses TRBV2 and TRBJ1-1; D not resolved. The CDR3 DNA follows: TGTGCCAGCAGTGTAGCAGGTTACACTGAAGCTTTCTTT. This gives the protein CASSVAGYTEAFF.